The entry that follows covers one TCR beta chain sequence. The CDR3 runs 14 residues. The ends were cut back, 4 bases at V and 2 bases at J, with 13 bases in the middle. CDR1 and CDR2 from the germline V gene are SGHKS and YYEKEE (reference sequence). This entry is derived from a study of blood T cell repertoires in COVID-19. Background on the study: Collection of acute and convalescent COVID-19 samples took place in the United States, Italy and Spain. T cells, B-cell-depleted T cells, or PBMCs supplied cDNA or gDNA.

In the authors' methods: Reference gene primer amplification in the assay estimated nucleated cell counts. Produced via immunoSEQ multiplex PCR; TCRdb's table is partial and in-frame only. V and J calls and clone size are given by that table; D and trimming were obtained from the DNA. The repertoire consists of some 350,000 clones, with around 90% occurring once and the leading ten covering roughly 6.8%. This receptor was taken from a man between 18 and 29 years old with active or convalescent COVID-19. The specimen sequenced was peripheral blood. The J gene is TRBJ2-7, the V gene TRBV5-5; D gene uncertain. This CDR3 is CASSGRVTPYEQYF. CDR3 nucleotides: TGTGCCAGCAGCGGTCGGGTCACCCCCTACGAGCAGTACTTC. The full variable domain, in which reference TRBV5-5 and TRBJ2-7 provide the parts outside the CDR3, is DAGVTQSPTHLIKTRGQQVTLRCSPISGHKSVSWYQQVLGQGPQFIFQYYEKEERGRGNFPDRFSARQFPNYSSELNVNALLLGDSALYLCASSGRVTPYEQYFGPGTRLTVT.